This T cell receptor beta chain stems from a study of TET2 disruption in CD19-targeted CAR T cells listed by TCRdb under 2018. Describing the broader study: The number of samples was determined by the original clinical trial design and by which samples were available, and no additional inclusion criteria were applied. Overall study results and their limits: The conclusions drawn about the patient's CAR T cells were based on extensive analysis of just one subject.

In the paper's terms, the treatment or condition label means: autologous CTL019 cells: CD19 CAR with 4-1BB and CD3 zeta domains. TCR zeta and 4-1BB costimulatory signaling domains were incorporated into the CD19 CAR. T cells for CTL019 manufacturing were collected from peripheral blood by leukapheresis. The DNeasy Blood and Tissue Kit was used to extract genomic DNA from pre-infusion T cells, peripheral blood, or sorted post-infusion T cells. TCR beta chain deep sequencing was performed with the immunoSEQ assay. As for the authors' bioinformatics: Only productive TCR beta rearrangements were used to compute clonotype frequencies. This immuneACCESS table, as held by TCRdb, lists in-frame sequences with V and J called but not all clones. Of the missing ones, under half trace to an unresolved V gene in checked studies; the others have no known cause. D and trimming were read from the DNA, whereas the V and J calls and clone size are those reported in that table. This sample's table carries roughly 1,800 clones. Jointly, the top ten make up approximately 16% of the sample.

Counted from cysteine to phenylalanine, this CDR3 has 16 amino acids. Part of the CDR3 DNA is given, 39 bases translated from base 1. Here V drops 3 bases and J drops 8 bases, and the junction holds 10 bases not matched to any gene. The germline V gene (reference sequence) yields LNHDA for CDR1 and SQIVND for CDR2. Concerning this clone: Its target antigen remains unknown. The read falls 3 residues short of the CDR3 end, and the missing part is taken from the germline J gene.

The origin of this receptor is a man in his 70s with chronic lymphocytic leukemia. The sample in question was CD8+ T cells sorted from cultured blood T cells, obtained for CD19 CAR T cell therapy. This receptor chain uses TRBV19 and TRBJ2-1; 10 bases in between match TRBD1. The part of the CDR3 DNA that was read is TGTGCCAGTAGTATCGTGGGGACAGGGGAGGTAGATGAG. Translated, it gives CASSIVGTGEVDE. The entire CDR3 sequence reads CASSIVGTGEVDEQFF. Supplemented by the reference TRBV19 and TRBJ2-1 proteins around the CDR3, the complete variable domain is DGGITQSPKYLFRKEGQNVTLSCEQNLNHDAMYWYRQDPGQGLRLIYYSQIVNDFQKGDIAEGYSVSREKKESFPLTVTSAQKNPTAFYLCASSIVGTGEVDEQFFGPGTRLTVL.